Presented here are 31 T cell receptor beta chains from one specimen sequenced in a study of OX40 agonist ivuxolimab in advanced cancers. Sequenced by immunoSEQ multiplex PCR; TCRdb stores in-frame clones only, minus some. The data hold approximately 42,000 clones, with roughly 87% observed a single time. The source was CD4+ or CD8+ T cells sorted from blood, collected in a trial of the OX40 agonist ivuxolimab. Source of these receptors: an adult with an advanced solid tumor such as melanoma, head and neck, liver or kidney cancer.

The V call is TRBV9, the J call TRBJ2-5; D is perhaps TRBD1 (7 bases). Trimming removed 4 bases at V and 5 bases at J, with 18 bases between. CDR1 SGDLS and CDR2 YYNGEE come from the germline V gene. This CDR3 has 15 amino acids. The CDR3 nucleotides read TGTGCCAGCAGCCCAGGGGGGACGGAAGGGGAGACCCAGTACTTC. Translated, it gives CASSPGGTEGETQYF.

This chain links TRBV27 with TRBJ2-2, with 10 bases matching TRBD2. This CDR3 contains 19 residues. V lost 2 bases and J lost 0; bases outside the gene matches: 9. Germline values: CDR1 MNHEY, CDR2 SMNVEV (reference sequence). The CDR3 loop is CASSLRASGGFANTGELFF. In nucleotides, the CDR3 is TGTGCCAGCAGTTTAAGGGCTAGCGGGGGTTTCGCGAACACCGGGGAGCTGTTTTTT.

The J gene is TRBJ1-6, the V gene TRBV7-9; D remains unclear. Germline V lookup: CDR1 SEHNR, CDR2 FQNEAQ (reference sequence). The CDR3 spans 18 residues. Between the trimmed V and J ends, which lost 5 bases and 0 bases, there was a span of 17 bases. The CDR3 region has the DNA TGTGCCAGCAGCAACTCCCTCAGTGAGAGCTCCTATAATTCACCCCTCCACTTT. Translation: CASSNSLSESSYNSPLHF.

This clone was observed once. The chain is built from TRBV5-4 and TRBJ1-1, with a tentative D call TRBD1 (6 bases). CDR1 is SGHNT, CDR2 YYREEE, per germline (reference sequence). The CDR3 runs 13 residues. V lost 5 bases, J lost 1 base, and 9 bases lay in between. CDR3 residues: CASRLTGNTEAFF. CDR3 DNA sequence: TGTGCCAGCAGACTGACAGGGAACACTGAAGCTTTCTTT. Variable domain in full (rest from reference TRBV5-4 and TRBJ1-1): ETGVTQSPTHLIKTRGQQVTLRCSSQSGHNTVSWYQQALGQGPQFIFQYYREEENGRGNFPPRFSGLQFPNYSSELNVNALELDDSALYLCASRLTGNTEAFFGQGTRLTVV.

DNA of the CDR3: TGTGCCAGCACCGAAGGGAATGAGCAGTTCTTC. It specifies CASTEGNEQFF. The chain uses TRBV6-5 and TRBJ2-1; D gene unclear. Per germline, CDR1 MNHEY and CDR2 SVGAGI. The CDR3 consists of 11 residues. Deletions cut 7 bases from V and 7 bases from J, with 8 bases between.

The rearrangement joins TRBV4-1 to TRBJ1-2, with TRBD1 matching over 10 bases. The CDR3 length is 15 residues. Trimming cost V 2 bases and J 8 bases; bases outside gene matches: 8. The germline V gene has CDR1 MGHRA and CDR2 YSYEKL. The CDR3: CASSQPRQGARGYTF. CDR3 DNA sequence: TGCGCCAGCAGCCAACCTCGACAGGGGGCGCGAGGCTACACCTTC.

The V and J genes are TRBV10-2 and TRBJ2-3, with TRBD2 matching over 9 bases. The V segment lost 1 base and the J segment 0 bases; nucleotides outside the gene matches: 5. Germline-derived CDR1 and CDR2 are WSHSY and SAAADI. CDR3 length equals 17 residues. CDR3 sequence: CASSEYGLALSTDTQYF. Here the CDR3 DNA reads TGCGCCAGCAGTGAGTACGGACTAGCGCTGAGCACAGATACGCAGTATTTT.

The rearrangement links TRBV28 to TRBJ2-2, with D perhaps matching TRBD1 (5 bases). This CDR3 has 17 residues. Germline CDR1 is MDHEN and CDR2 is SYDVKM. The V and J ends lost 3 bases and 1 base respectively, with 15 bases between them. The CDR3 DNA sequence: TGTGCCAGCAGTTTCCCCGAAAAGGACATGAACACCGGGGAGCTGTTTTTT. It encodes CASSFPEKDMNTGELFF.

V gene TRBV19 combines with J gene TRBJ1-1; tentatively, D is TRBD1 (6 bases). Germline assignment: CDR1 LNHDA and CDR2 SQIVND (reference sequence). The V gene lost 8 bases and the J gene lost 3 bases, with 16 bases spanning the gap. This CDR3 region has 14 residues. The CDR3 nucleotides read TGTGCCAGTGGAAGCAGGGGCGGGGACACTGAAGCTTTCTTT. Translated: CASGSRGGDTEAFF.

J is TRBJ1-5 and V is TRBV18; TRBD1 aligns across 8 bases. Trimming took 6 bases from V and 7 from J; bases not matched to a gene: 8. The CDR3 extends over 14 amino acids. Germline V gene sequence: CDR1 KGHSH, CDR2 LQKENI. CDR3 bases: TGTGCCAGCTCCCCGACAGGGGAGAGACAGCCCCAGCATTTT. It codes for CASSPTGERQPQHF.

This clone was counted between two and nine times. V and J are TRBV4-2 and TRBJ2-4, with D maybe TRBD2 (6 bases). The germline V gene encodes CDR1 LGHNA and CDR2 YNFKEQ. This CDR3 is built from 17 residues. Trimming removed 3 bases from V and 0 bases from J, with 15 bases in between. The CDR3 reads CASSQADGGLAKNIQYF. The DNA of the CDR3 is TGTGCCAGCAGCCAGGCCGACGGGGGACTAGCCAAAAACATTCAGTACTTC.

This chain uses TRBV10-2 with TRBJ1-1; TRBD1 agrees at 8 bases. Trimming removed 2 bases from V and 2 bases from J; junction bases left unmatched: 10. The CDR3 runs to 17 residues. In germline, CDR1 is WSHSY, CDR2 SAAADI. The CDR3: CASSEPGQGRGNTEAFF. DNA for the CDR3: TGCGCCAGCAGTGAGCCTGGACAGGGACGGGGAAACACTGAAGCTTTCTTT.

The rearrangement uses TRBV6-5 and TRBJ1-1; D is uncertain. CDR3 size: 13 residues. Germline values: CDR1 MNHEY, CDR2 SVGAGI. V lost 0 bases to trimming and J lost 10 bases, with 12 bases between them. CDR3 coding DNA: TGTGCCAGCAGTTACTCGATAGGGAACGGAGCTTTCTTT. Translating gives CASSYSIGNGAFF.

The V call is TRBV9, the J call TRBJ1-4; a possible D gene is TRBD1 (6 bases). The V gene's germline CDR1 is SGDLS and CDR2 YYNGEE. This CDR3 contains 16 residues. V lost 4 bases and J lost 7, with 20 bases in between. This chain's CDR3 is CASSPSGKGGGEKLFF. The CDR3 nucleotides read TGTGCCAGCAGCCCCTCAGGGAAGGGAGGGGGTGAAAAACTGTTTTTT. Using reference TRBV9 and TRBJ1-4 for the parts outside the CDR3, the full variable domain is DSGVTQTPKHLITATGQRVTLRCSPRSGDLSVYWYQQSLDQGLQFLIQYYNGEERAKGNILERFSAQQFPDLHSELNLSSLELGDSALYFCASSPSGKGGGEKLFFGSGTQLSVL.

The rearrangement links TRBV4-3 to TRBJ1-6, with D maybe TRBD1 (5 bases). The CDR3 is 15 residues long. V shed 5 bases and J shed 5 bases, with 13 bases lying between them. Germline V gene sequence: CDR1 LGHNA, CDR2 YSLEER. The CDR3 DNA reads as TGCGCCAGCAGCTTCGCCGGGACTGATAATTCACCCCTCCACTTT. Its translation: CASSFAGTDNSPLHF.

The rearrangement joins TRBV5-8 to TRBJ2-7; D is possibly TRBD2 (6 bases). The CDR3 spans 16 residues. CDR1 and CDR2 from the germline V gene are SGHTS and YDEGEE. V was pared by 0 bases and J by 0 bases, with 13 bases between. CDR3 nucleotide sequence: TGTGCCAGCAGCTTGGTTAGCGGATCCCACTCCTACGAGCAGTACTTC. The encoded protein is CASSLVSGSHSYEQYF. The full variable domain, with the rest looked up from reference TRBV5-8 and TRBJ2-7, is EAGVTQSPTHLIKTRGQQATLRCSPISGHTSVYWYQQALGLGLQFLLWYDEGEERNRGNFPPRFSGRQFPNYSSELNVNALELEDSALYLCASSLVSGSHSYEQYFGPGTRLTVT.

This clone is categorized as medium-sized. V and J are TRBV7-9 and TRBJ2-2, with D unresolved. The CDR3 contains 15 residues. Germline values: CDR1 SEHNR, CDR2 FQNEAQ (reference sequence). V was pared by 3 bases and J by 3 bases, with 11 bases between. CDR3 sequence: CASSFVDGDTGELFF. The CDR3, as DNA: TGTGCCAGCAGCTTCGTCGACGGCGACACCGGGGAGCTGTTTTTT.

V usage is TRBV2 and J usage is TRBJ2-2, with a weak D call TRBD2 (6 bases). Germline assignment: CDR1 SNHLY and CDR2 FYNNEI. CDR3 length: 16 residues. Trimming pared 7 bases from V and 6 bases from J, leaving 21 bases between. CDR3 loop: CASTHPTGVMAGELFF. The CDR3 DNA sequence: TGTGCCAGCACCCACCCCACGGGGGTAATGGCCGGGGAGCTGTTTTTT.

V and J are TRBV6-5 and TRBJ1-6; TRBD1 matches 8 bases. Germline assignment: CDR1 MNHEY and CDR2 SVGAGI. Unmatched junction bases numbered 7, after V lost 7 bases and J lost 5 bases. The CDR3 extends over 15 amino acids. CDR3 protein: CASTQGQVNNSPLHF. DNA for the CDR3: TGTGCCAGCACCCAGGGACAGGTCAATAATTCACCCCTCCACTTT.

CDR3 nucleotides: TGTGCCAGCAGCTTAGAGAGGGGCGGTGAGCAGTTCTTC. Translated: CASSLERGGEQFF. The gene calls are TRBV7-9 and TRBJ2-1; D may be TRBD1 or TRBD2 (5 bases each). The ends were cut back, 1 base at V and 9 bases at J, with 10 bases in the middle. The CDR3 spans 13 residues. Germline-derived CDR1 and CDR2 are SEHNR and FQNEAQ (reference sequence).

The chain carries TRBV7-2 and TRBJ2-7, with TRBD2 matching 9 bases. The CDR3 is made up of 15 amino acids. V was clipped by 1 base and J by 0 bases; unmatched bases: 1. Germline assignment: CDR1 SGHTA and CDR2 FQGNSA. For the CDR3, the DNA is TGTGCCAGCAGCTTAGGTAGCGGGGGCTCCTACGAGCAGTACTTC. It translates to CASSLGSGGSYEQYF.

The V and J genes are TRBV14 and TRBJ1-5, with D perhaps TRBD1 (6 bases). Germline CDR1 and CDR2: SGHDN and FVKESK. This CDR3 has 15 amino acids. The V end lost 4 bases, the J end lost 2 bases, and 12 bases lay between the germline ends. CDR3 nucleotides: TGTGCCAGCAGCCCGGACAGTCGAGGCAATCAGCCCCAGCATTTT. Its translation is CASSPDSRGNQPQHF.

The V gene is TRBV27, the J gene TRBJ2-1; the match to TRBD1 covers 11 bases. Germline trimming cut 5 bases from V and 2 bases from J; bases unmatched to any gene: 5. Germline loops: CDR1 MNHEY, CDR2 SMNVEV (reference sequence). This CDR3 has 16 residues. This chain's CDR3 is CASSPWGQGAYNEQFF. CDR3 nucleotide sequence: TGTGCCAGCAGTCCGTGGGGACAGGGGGCCTACAATGAGCAGTTCTTC.

CDR3 in DNA: TGTGCCAGTAGTATAGATAGGGGACAGGGGGCGGACAATGAGCAGTTCTTC. It yields the protein CASSIDRGQGADNEQFF. The chain couples TRBV19 to TRBJ2-1, with 12 positions matching TRBD1. This CDR3 comprises 17 residues. With V trimmed by 0 bases and J by 5 bases, 5 bases remained unmatched. Germline CDR1 and CDR2: LNHDA and SQIVND (reference sequence).

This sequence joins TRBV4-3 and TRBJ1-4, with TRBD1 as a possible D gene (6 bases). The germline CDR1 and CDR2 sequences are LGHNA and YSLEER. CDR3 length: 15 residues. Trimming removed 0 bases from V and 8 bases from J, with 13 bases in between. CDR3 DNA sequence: TGCGCCAGCAGCCAAGATTCGGGGGGGCTCGAAAAACTGTTTTTT. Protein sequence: CASSQDSGGLEKLFF.

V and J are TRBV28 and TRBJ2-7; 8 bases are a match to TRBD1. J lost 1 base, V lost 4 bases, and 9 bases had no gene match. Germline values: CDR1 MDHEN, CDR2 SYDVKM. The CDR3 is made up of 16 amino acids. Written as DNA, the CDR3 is TGTGCCAGCAGTTCAACGACAGGGGTAGAATCCTACGAGCAGTACTTC. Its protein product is CASSSTTGVESYEQYF.

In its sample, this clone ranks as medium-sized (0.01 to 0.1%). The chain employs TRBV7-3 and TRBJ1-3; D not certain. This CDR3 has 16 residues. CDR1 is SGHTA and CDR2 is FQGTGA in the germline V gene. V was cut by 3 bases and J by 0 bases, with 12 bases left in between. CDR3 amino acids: CASSLGERSSGNTIYF. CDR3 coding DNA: TGTGCCAGCAGCTTGGGCGAGAGAAGCTCTGGAAACACCATATATTTT.

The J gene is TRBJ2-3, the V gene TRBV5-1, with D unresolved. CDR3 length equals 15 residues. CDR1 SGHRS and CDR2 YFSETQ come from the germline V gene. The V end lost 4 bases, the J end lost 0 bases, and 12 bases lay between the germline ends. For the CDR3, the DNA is TGCGCCAGCAGCCTCTTCGGGTCCAGCACAGATACGCAGTATTTT. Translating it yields CASSLFGSSTDTQYF.

CDR3 amino acids: CASSSPPTGELFF. CDR3 DNA sequence: TGTGCCAGCAGCTCCCCCCCCACCGGGGAGCTGTTTTTT. This rearrangement joins TRBV7-3 to TRBJ2-2; D unclear. This CDR3 has 13 residues. Germline lookup yields CDR1 SGHTA and CDR2 FQGTGA. With 4 bases removed from V and 4 bases from J, the gap between germline ends came to 7 bases.

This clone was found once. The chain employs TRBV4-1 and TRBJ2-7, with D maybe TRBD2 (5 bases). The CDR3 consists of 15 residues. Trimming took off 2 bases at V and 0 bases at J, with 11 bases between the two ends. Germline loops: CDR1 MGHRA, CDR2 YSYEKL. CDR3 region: CASSQLATNSYEQYV. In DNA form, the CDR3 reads TGCGCCAGCAGCCAACTAGCCACCAACTCCTACGAGCAGTACGTC.

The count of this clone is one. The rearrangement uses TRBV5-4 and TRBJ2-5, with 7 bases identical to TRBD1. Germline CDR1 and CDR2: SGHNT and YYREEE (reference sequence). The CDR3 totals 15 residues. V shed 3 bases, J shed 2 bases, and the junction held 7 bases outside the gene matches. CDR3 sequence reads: CASSYGQVRQETQYF. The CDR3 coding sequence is TGTGCCAGCAGCTACGGACAGGTACGACAAGAGACCCAGTACTTC.